The clone carrying this T cell receptor (beta chain) was recorded a few times. Its antigen remains unidentified. Germline assignment: CDR1 MGHRA and CDR2 YSYEKL. This CDR3 contains 15 residues. Trimming pared 2 bases from V and 2 bases from J, leaving 12 bases between. Generated by immunoSEQ multiplex PCR, the TCRdb table keeps only in-frame clones and is missing some. The profile covers about 130,000 clones, with more than 85% appearing a single time and roughly 0.9% taken by the ten largest. The data derive from a study of T cell responses to AZD1222 COVID-19 vaccine. Study findings and constraints: Seropositive status at baseline applied to only five or six AZD1222 recipients. After the peak T cell response, and only then, were repertoires sampled. Most donors were white British, females outnumbered males, and clonal diversity was possibly underestimated.

The input for sequencing was peripheral blood, taken on day 0 of AZD1222 vaccination. The sequence was collected from an adult in good health. The gene calls are TRBV4-1 and TRBJ1-2; D not resolved. CDR3 DNA sequence: TGCGCCAGCAGCCAACCCTCCTCAGGAAACTATGGCTACACCTTC. Translation gives CASSQPSSGNYGYTF.